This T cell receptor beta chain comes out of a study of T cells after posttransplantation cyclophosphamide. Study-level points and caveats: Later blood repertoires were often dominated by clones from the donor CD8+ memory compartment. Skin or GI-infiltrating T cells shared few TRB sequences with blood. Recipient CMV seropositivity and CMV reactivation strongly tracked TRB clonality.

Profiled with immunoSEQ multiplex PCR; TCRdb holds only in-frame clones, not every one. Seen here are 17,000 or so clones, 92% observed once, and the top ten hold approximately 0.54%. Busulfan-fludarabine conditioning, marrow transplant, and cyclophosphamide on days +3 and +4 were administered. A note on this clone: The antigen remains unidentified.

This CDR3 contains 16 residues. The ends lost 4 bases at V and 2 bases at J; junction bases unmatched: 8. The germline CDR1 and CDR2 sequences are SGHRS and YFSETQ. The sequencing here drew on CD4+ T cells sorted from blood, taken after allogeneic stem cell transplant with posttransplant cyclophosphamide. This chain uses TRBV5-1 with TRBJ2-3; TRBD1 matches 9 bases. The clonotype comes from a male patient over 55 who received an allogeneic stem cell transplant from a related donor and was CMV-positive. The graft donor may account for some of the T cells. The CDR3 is CASSPGTGTYTDTQYF. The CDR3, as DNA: TGCGCCAGCAGCCCGGGGACAGGGACTTACACAGATACGCAGTATTTT. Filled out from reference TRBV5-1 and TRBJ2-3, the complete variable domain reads KAGVTQTPRYLIKTRGQQVTLSCSPISGHRSVSWYQQTPGQGLQFLFEYFSETQRNKGNFPGRFSGRQFSNSRSEMNVSTLELGDSALYLCASSPGTGTYTDTQYFGPGTRLTVL.